This T cell receptor (beta chain) appears in the sequencing data of a study of T cells in Graves' hyperthyroidism and ophthalmopathy. Study outcomes and limitations: From stable hyperthyroidism, ophthalmopathy was set apart by a 13 V-J model.

TCR beta CDR3 region amplification was performed from RNA transcripts. HTBI primers were used for first-round RT-PCR of the TCR CDR3. MiXCR, run by TCRdb on the multiplex PCR reads, gives a single entry per CDR3 protein. Of hundreds of thousands of distinct CDR3 sequences listed, roughly 17% were seen once; the top ten hold about 17%. The hyperthyroidism patients had all been newly diagnosed, and their disease duration was under 2 months. Their ages ranged from 18 to 65 years. A roughly 9.3 ml volume of fresh peripheral blood provided the PBMCs. This clonotype came up many times. What it binds is not known. Germline CDR1 and CDR2: SNHLY and FYNNEI. The V end was cut by 3 bases, the J end by 6 bases, with 15 bases between. The CDR3 covers 14 residues.

The TCR was taken from a woman aged 18-30 years with Graves' hyperthyroidism. The sequenced sample consisted of blood. The V gene is TRBV2, the J gene TRBJ2-7; D unclear. This CDR3 reads CASSDGLVSSEQYF. The CDR3 DNA sequence: TGTGCCAGCAGTGATGGGCTAGTCTCCAGCGAGCAGTACTTC.